The T cell receptor beta chain described here comes from a study of T cells after posttransplantation cyclophosphamide. Here immunoSEQ multiplex PCR was the method, and the copy in TCRdb shows in-frame clones only, minus some. The table lists approximately 40,000 clones, with no singletons. Study observations and caveats: Recipient CMV seropositivity and CMV reactivation strongly tracked TRB clonality. Later blood repertoires were often dominated by clones from the donor CD8+ memory compartment.

This clone occurred many times. Its matching antigen is unknown. Sequenced input: PBMCs. This clonotype was obtained from a man aged 35 to 55 in good health, CMV-negative, and a related stem cell transplant donor.

The CDR3 is CASSVPGETYEQYF. CDR3 nucleotides: TGTGCCAGCAGCGTACCAGGGGAGACCTACGAGCAGTACTTC. J is TRBJ2-7 and V is TRBV9; D might be TRBD1 (6 bases). CDR1 is SGDLS and CDR2 is YYNGEE in the germline V gene. The V end was cut by 1 base, the J end by 2 bases, with 10 bases between. The CDR3 runs 14 residues.